The entry that follows covers one T cell receptor (beta chain) sequence. Its antigen is currently not known. No much larger clonotype is one base removed from it; base qualities were not supplied. From a lookup of the germline V gene (reference sequence), CDR1 and CDR2 are SEHNR and FQNEAQ. From V the trimming removes 5 bases and from J it removes 5 bases, while the gene matches leave 6 bases of the junction unaccounted for. Spanning cysteine to phenylalanine, the CDR3 consists of 15 amino acids. CDR3 DNA only is kept here, 45 bases in frame from base 1. This sample was included in a study of blood T cell repertoires in COVID-19 (dated by TCRdb to 2018 to 2021). Some background on the complete study: Samples covering the acute and convalescent phases of COVID-19 were provided by collaborators in the United States, Italy and Spain. The prospective study material was composed of cDNA or gDNA derived from T cells, B-cell-depleted T cells, or PBMCs. The dataset comprised deeply sampled blood TCRbeta repertoires from subjects exposed to, actively infected with, or recovered from COVID-19. The repertoires were released in a freely available public database meant as a resource for research on the immune response to SARS-CoV-2. Samples were obtained from the ongoing ImmuneRACE study (first 160 participants) and from 1,200 or so subjects provided by 6 global collaborators. Nearly every sample came with metadata listing a de-identified subject ID, COVID-19 status, age in years and sex. Where available, HLA class I and class II types were obtained from metadata supplied by the sample provider rather than from assay-based typing.

What the study reported, not specific to this receptor: The amount of clinical and demographic metadata varied by source and participant and was provided uncurated.

Whole blood was collected in K2EDTA tubes by collaborating institutions according to the institutions' own protocols. Collaborator samples were shipped for TCRbeta analysis as frozen whole blood, isolated PBMCs, or DNA extracted from either sample type. The immunoSEQ Assay, a bias-controlled multiplex PCR, was used to amplify TCRbeta CDR3 regions from genomic DNA. The study's processing was this. Nucleated cell counts per sample were estimated from amplification of reference gene primers within the assay. To quantify the absolute abundance of each unique TCRbeta CDR3 rearrangement, sequence reads were collapsed and filtered. For each sample, productive Simpson clonality was calculated as the square root of Simpson's diversity index across productive rearrangements. This immuneACCESS table, as held by TCRdb, lists in-frame sequences with V and J called but not all clones. Of the missing ones, under half trace to an unresolved V gene in checked studies; the others have no known cause. That table gives V, J and clone size, and the DNA gave D and trimming. Present in this sample are about 42,000 clones, 75% to 90% of which were seen just once. About a quarter of the sample is held by the ten biggest clonotypes.

The V and J segments used are TRBV7-9 and TRBJ2-5; 12 junctional bases match TRBD1. This clonotype was obtained from an elderly woman in a cohort sampled during active or convalescent COVID-19. Sequenced input: peripheral blood. The CDR3 region reads CASSQRDRGHETQYF. The nucleotide sequence is TGTGCCAGCAGCCAGCGGGACAGGGGGCATGAGACCCAGTACTTC.